This T cell receptor beta chain was captured in a study of shared clonotypes between healthy human individuals. Assay used: immunoSEQ multiplex PCR; TCRdb lists only in-frame clones, some missing. The data contain more than 2 million clones, 95% of them singletons. Germline V lookup: CDR1 GTSNPN, CDR2 SVGIG (reference sequence). Trimming removed 0 bases from V and 11 bases from J; junction bases left unmatched: 8. The CDR3 is 14 residues long. The source material was naive CD4+ T cells sorted from blood. Subset given: CD45RA+ positively selected. This sequence joins TRBV30 and TRBJ1-1; 11 bases match TRBD1. The TCR comes from a man between 18 and 35 years old in good health. The CDR3 loop reads CAWSVQGQGAYAFF. CDR3 DNA: TGTGCCTGGAGTGTACAAGGACAGGGGGCATACGCTTTCTTT.